Included here is one TCR beta chain sequence, with context. Its specificity is not known. These data are taken from a study of OX40 agonist ivuxolimab in advanced cancers. Whole-study context: An anti-OX40 (CD134) antibody with agonistic activity, ivuxolimab, was administered to patients. Overall study results and limits: Among expanded peripheral T cells, antigen specificity went undetermined.

The CDR3 sequence is 16 residues long. Germline CDR1 and CDR2: LGHNA and YSLEER. The germline V and J ends were trimmed by 2 bases and 7 bases, with 17 bases remaining between them. Sequenced by immunoSEQ multiplex PCR; TCRdb stores in-frame clones only, minus some. The data show 80,000 to 95,000 clones, approximately 91% seen once. Any history of autoimmune disease or systemic immunosuppression disqualified patients. The material was CD4+ or CD8+ T cells sorted from blood, obtained in a trial of the OX40 agonist ivuxolimab. The receptor was isolated from an adult with an advanced solid tumor such as melanoma, head and neck, liver or kidney cancer. The chain uses TRBV4-3 and TRBJ2-2, with D perhaps matching TRBD1 (6 bases). The DNA for the CDR3 is TGCGCCAGCAGCCAATCCCCAGGGGATTTCGTCGGGGAGCTGTTTTTT. Translated, it gives CASSQSPGDFVGELFF.